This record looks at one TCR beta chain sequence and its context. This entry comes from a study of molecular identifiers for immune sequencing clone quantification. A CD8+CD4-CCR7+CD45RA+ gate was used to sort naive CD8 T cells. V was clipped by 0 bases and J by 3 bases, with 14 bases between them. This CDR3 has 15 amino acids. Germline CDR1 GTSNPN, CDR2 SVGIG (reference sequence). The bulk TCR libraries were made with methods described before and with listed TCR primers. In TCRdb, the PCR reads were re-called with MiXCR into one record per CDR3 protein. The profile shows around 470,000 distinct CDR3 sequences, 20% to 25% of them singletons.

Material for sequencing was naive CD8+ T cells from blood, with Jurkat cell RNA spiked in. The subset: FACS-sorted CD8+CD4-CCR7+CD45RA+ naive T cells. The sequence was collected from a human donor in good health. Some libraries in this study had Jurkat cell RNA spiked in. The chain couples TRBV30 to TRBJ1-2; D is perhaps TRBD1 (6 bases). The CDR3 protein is CAWSVFEGEDYGYTF. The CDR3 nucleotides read TGTGCCTGGAGTGTTTTTGAGGGGGAGGACTATGGCTACACCTTC. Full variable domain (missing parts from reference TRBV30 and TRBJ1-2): SQTIHQWPATLVQPVGSPLSLECTVEGTSNPNLYWYRQAAGRGLQLLFYSVGIGQISSEVPQNLSASRPQDRQFILSSKKLLLSDSGFYLCAWSVFEGEDYGYTFGSGTRLTVV.